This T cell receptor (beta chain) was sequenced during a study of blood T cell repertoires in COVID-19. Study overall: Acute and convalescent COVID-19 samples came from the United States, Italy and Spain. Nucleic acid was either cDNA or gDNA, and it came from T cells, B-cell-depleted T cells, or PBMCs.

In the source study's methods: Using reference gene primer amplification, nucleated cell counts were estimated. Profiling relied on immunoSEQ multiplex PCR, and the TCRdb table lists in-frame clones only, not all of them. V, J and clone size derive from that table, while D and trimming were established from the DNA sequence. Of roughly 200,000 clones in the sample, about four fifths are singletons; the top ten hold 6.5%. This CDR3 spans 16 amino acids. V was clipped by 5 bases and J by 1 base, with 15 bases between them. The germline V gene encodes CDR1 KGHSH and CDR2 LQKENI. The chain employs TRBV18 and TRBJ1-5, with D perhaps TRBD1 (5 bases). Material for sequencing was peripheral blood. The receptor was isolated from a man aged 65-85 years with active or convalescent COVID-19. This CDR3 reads CASSSLGVGSNQPQHF. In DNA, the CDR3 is TGTGCCAGCTCATCATTAGGGGTCGGCAGCAATCAGCCCCAGCATTTT.